The following is a TCR beta chain sequence with its context. The antigen remains undetermined. It was with 60 Vbeta and 13 Jbeta primers that the PCR ran. Clones were sequenced by immunoSEQ multiplex PCR, and TCRdb holds only the in-frame ones, with some missing. The sample lists 170,000 or so clones; roughly 87% were seen once. This entry belongs to a study of cytomegalovirus exposure and HLA in healthy donors. Study-level background: A previous analysis identified 100 million to 120 million unique TCR beta sequences derived from about 180 million T cells. Study conclusions and caveats: Certain indistinguishable V segments, among them TRBV6-2 and TRBV6-3, were excluded. Earlier results showed most TCR beta V segments being productive about 87% or about 30% of the time.

V was clipped by 5 bases and J by 6 bases, with 11 bases between them. Germline V gene lookup returns CDR1 SGHTA and CDR2 FQGNSA. The length of the CDR3 is 13 residues. This chain links TRBV7-2 with TRBJ2-1, with a possible D match to TRBD2 (6 bases). This receptor was identified in a man between 50 and 59 years old in good health and CMV-seronegative. The specimen was PBMCs. The CDR3 here is CASSPGTPNEQFF. The CDR3 nucleotides read TGTGCCAGCAGCCCGGGGACTCCCAATGAGCAGTTCTTC.